One and the same sample provided the 21 T cell receptor beta chains below, sequenced in a study of cytomegalovirus exposure and HLA in healthy donors. Data came from immunoSEQ multiplex PCR; TCRdb stores just in-frame clones and leaves some out. The sample includes 110,000 to 150,000 clones, more than 85% of them seen just once. Sequenced material: PBMCs. The receptors were gathered from a young man in good health and CMV-seronegative.

The CDR3 sequence: CASSGSAGGPREQYF. The CDR3 DNA reads as TGTGCCAGCAGCGGGAGCGCGGGGGGGCCTCGCGAGCAGTACTTC. The chain uses TRBV7-9 and TRBJ2-7, with TRBD2 matching 9 bases. The CDR3 length is 15 residues. The germline CDR1 and CDR2 sequences are SEHNR and FQNEAQ (reference sequence). V gave up 5 bases and J gave up 6 bases; unmatched junction bases: 11.

V usage is TRBV4-2 and J usage is TRBJ1-3; the match to TRBD1 covers 9 bases. Trimming took 4 bases from V and 4 from J; bases not matched to a gene: 8. The CDR3 sequence is 16 residues long. In germline, CDR1 is LGHNA, CDR2 YNFKEQ. Here the CDR3 reads CASSPGQGQRGNTIYF. The CDR3 DNA reads as TGTGCCAGCAGCCCGGGACAGGGACAGAGAGGAAACACCATATATTTT.

The chain couples TRBV6-5 to TRBJ2-1; D is possibly TRBD2 (6 bases). The germline V gene encodes CDR1 MNHEY and CDR2 SVGAGI. The V gene lost 8 bases and the J gene lost 5 bases, with 16 bases spanning the gap. The CDR3 loop spans 14 amino acids. CDR3 region: CASGEDWGDNEQFF. CDR3 nucleotide sequence: TGTGCCAGCGGGGAAGACTGGGGGGACAATGAGCAGTTCTTC.

The V gene is TRBV7-2, the J gene TRBJ1-4; tentative D call: TRBD1 (5 bases). V lost 4 bases to trimming and J lost 5 bases, with 11 bases between them. Germline-derived CDR1 and CDR2 are SGHTA and FQGNSA. This CDR3 is built from 14 residues. The CDR3 DNA reads as TGTGCCAGCAGCTGGGACCGGGGGAATGAAAAACTGTTTTTT. Its protein is CASSWDRGNEKLFF.

The chain links TRBV10-3 to TRBJ1-6; D not certain. V gave up 0 bases and J gave up 6 bases, with 21 bases separating them. This CDR3 has 19 amino acids. Germline loops: CDR1 ENHRY, CDR2 SYGVKD. DNA for the CDR3: TGTGCCATCAGTGAGTCGGTAATCCTGAAAAGCAATTCTAATTCACCCCTCCACTTT. It codes for CAISESVILKSNSNSPLHF.

The V gene is TRBV9, the J gene TRBJ2-2, with a weak D call TRBD2 (5 bases). Trimming stripped 3 bases from V and 2 bases from J, with 8 bases between. CDR3 length equals 14 residues. Germline loops: CDR1 SGDLS, CDR2 YYNGEE. The CDR3 region is CASSAAANTGELFF. Here the CDR3 DNA reads TGTGCCAGCAGCGCAGCGGCAAACACCGGGGAGCTGTTTTTT.

This sequence joins TRBV7-8 and TRBJ2-7; 7 bases fit TRBD1. CDR3 size: 15 residues. Germline assignment: CDR1 SGHVS and CDR2 FQNEAQ. Trimming took 1 base from V and 3 from J; bases not matched to a gene: 6. CDR3 coding DNA: TGTGCCAGCAGCTTAGAGTCGGGACAGAACTACGAGCAGTACTTC. Protein product: CASSLESGQNYEQYF.

The chain joins TRBV2 to TRBJ1-3; 7 bases agree with TRBD1. The CDR3 runs 12 residues. V was pared by 4 bases and J by 7 bases, with 1 base of the junction left unmatched. Germline loops: CDR1 SNHLY, CDR2 FYNNEI. CDR3 residues: CASSVQGNTIYF. DNA for the CDR3: TGTGCCAGCAGTGTACAGGGGAACACCATATATTTT.

The chain couples TRBV10-3 to TRBJ1-3; tentative D call: TRBD1 (5 bases). The germline V gene has CDR1 ENHRY and CDR2 SYGVKD. Trimming removed 10 bases from V and 0 bases from J, with 16 bases in between. The CDR3 sequence is 15 residues long. CDR3 DNA sequence: TGTGCCACGGCCTATGACAGAGACTCTGGAAACACCATATATTTT. This codes for CATAYDRDSGNTIYF.

The chain joins TRBV6-5 to TRBJ1-5, with D perhaps TRBD1 (6 bases). Germline values: CDR1 MNHEY, CDR2 SVGAGI. V was clipped by 6 bases and J by 4 bases, with 10 bases between them. This CDR3 is built from 13 residues. The CDR3 is CASRPTGNQPQHF. CDR3 nucleotides: TGTGCCAGCAGACCAACAGGGAATCAGCCCCAGCATTTT.

The chain recombines TRBV6-5 with TRBJ2-3; D is uncertain. Per the germline V gene, CDR1 is MNHEY and CDR2 is SVGAGI. V was clipped by 5 bases and J by 0 bases, with 9 bases between them. This CDR3 has 14 residues. CDR3 in amino acids: CASSPYSSTDTQYF. The CDR3, as DNA: TGTGCCAGCAGTCCGTATTCTAGCACAGATACGCAGTATTTT.

The chain employs TRBV10-2 and TRBJ2-7; no definite D call. The germline V and J ends were trimmed by 8 bases and 0 bases, with 5 bases remaining between them. This CDR3 contains 11 residues. Per the germline V gene, CDR1 is WSHSY and CDR2 is SAAADI. The CDR3 is CASGDSYEQYV. In DNA, the CDR3 is TGCGCCAGCGGGGACTCCTACGAGCAGTACGTC.

CDR3 DNA: TGTGCCAGCGGCAAATATAGGACAGGCTCCTACGAGCAGTACGTC. Translation gives CASGKYRTGSYEQYV. J is TRBJ2-7 and V is TRBV6-1; 7 positions match TRBD1. There are 15 residues in the CDR3. V gave up 8 bases and J gave up 0 bases; unmatched junction bases: 10. Per germline, CDR1 MNHNS and CDR2 SASEGT.

V is TRBV9 and J is TRBJ1-3, with TRBD1 as a possible D gene (5 bases). The CDR3 runs to 15 residues. CDR1 and CDR2 (germline): SGDLS, YYNGEE. The germline V and J ends were trimmed by 8 bases and 0 bases, with 15 bases remaining between them. The CDR3 region is CASQKTASSGNTIYF. The CDR3, as DNA: TGTGCCAGTCAGAAGACAGCGAGCTCTGGAAACACCATATATTTT.

The table lists this clone with a count of one. This sequence joins TRBV23-1 and TRBJ2-2; TRBD1 is a possible D gene (5 bases). TRBV23-1 is identified as an open reading frame with a role that is uncertain. This CDR3 comprises 16 residues. With 0 bases removed from V and 0 bases from J, the gap between germline ends came to 8 bases. The CDR3 spells CASSQSAGPNTGELFF. CDR3 nucleotides: TGCGCCAGCAGTCAATCGGCAGGGCCGAACACCGGGGAGCTGTTTTTT.

The gene calls are TRBV19 and TRBJ1-1; D might be TRBD1 (5 bases). This CDR3 is 10 amino acids long. The germline CDR1 and CDR2 sequences are LNHDA and SQIVND (reference sequence). V lost 10 bases, J lost 8 bases, and 11 bases lay in between. CDR3 sequence: CATLEGEAFF. CDR3 nucleotide sequence: TGTGCCACCCTGGAGGGGGAAGCTTTCTTT.

This sequence joins TRBV2 and TRBJ2-7; 15 bases are a match to TRBD2. CDR1 SNHLY and CDR2 FYNNEI come from the germline V gene. The CDR3 sequence is 14 residues long. CDR3 sequence: CASSESGLAGGGHV. In DNA form, the CDR3 reads TGTGCCAGCAGTGAATCGGGACTAGCGGGAGGCGGGCACGTC.

The chain combines TRBV11-2 with TRBJ2-7; a weak D match, TRBD1 (6 bases). The V gene lost 3 bases and the J gene lost 4 bases, with 10 bases spanning the gap. CDR3 length equals 13 residues. Per the germline V gene, CDR1 is SGHAT and CDR2 is FQNNGV. Here the CDR3 reads CASSLTTGYEQYF. Here the CDR3 DNA reads TGTGCCAGCAGCTTGACTACAGGGTACGAGCAGTACTTC.

CDR3: CASIKPGQGATDTQYF. In DNA, the CDR3 is TGTGCCAGCATTAAACCGGGACAGGGGGCCACAGATACGCAGTATTTT. The chain employs TRBV28 and TRBJ2-3; 12 nucleotides align to TRBD1. The CDR3 runs to 16 residues. V gave up 7 bases and J gave up 2 bases; unmatched junction bases: 7. Germline values: CDR1 MDHEN, CDR2 SYDVKM.

The J gene is TRBJ2-1, the V gene TRBV5-1, with 16 bases aligning to TRBD2. Trimming cost V 2 bases and J 6 bases; bases outside gene matches: 2. This CDR3 region has 16 residues. Germline loops: CDR1 SGHRS, CDR2 YFSETQ. CDR3 loop: CASSFGTSGRANEQFF. The CDR3 nucleotides are TGCGCCAGCAGCTTTGGGACTAGCGGGAGGGCCAATGAGCAGTTCTTC.

The chain links TRBV18 to TRBJ1-2; TRBD1 might be the D (6 bases). The V end lost 0 bases, the J end lost 6 bases, and 17 bases lay between the germline ends. Per the germline V gene, CDR1 is KGHSH and CDR2 is LQKENI. The CDR3 consists of 16 residues. The CDR3 here is CASSPPGPQGGDGYTF. CDR3 nucleotides: TGTGCCAGCTCACCACCGGGACCGCAAGGGGGGGATGGCTACACCTTC.